These 31 T cell receptor beta chains were sequenced from one sample in a study of blood T cells in healthy people across ages. A J-beta primer mix and a sample-barcoded 5' primer were used in a second PCR of about 6 to 12 cycles. From the 5' RACE reads, TCRdb called clonotypes with MiXCR, one entry per CDR3 protein. Of about 810,000 distinct CDR3 sequences in the sample, 35% to 40% are singletons; the top ten hold over 10%. The sample was blood. The source is a man between 18 and 29 years old in good health.

This chain joins TRBV2 and TRBJ1-1, with TRBD1 matching 10 bases. The CDR3 has 14 residues. Germline assignment: CDR1 SNHLY and CDR2 FYNNEI. Trimming at V came to 8 bases and at J to 5 bases, leaving 8 bases not matched to a gene. The chain's CDR3 is CASAETGGRTEAFF. Written as DNA, the CDR3 is TGTGCCAGCGCCGAGACAGGGGGCCGAACTGAAGCTTTCTTT.

J is TRBJ2-2 and V is TRBV4-3; 10 positions match TRBD1. The germline gives CDR1 LGHNA, CDR2 YSLEER. This CDR3 contains 15 residues. After removal of 2 bases from V and 6 bases from J, the junction contained 3 bases not matched to a gene. The CDR3 region is CASSQWDRGAGELFF. CDR3 coding DNA: TGCGCCAGCAGCCAATGGGACAGGGGTGCCGGGGAGCTGTTTTTT.

The chain employs TRBV13 and TRBJ2-7, with D hard to call. CDR3 length: 14 residues. V lost 5 bases, J lost 4 bases, and 15 bases lay in between. Per germline, CDR1 PRHDT and CDR2 FYEKMQ (reference sequence). CDR3 DNA: TGTGCCAGCAGCGGCAACCCTACCCGGTACGAGCAGTACTTC. It encodes CASSGNPTRYEQYF.

The rearrangement links TRBV12-3 or TRBV12-4 to TRBJ2-7; maybe TRBD2 (5 bases). The CDR3 has 14 residues. Trimming pared 5 bases from V and 2 bases from J, leaving 13 bases between. The CDR3 nucleotides are TGTGCCAGCAGTGTCCGCGAGGGCCCCTACGAGCAGTACTTC. Protein sequence: CASSVREGPYEQYF.

This chain uses TRBV12-3 or TRBV12-4 with TRBJ2-7, with 9 bases that match TRBD1. The junction had 7 bases not matched to a gene; V was cut back by 4 bases and J by 3 bases. There are 15 residues in the CDR3. The DNA of the CDR3 is TGTGCCAGCAGTTATCCGGGACAGGGTGACTACGAGCAGTACTTC. Translating gives CASSYPGQGDYEQYF.

This clonotype was found once. The gene calls are TRBV19 and TRBJ2-4; possibly TRBD2 for D (6 bases). The DNA end favors TRBJ2-5, so the J call may be wrong. The CDR3 loop spans 17 amino acids. Looked up from germline, CDR1 is LNHDA and CDR2 is SQIVND (reference sequence). The CDR3 coding sequence is TGTGCCAGTAGTGCTGGGGGTAGGTTCGGGGGCCAAGAGACCCAGTACTTC. Amino acid sequence: CASSAGGRFGGQETQYF.

The genes are TRBV9 and TRBJ1-2; TRBD1 matches at 7 bases. Germline V gene sequence: CDR1 SGDLS, CDR2 YYNGEE. The CDR3 length is 16 residues. Trimming cost V 0 bases and J 0 bases; bases outside gene matches: 5. The CDR3 is CASSVGGDSSNYGYTF. DNA of the CDR3: TGTGCCAGCAGCGTAGGGGGGGACAGTTCTAACTATGGCTACACCTTC.

V usage is TRBV9 and J usage is TRBJ1-1, with TRBD1 matching over 10 bases. Germline CDR1 SGDLS, CDR2 YYNGEE. The CDR3 is made up of 16 amino acids. Trimming took 3 bases from V and 11 from J; bases not matched to a gene: 16. For the CDR3, the DNA is TGTGCCAGCAGCGCATCCGATCGGGACAGGGGCCGTGGGGCTTTCTTT. Protein: CASSASDRDRGRGAFF.

This chain connects TRBV7-2 to TRBJ2-5, with 9 nucleotides matching TRBD2. The V and J ends lost 1 base and 4 bases, in that order; junction bases with no gene match: 16. CDR3 length equals 19 residues. Germline CDR1 reads SGHTA; CDR2 reads FQGNSA. The DNA of the CDR3 is TGTGCCAGCAGCTTAGGAGCACGGGGACTAGCCGGGGGAGGAGAGACCCAGTACTTC. This translates into CASSLGARGLAGGGETQYF.

The chain links TRBV4-3 to TRBJ2-1; D call uncertain. The J call could be wrong; TRBJ2-7 is a better fit for the DNA end. This CDR3 spans 15 amino acids. Germline values: CDR1 LGHNA, CDR2 YSLEER. The DNA of the CDR3 is TGCGCCAGCAGCCAAGTGGGGATCTCCTACAATGAGCAGTACTTC. Translating it yields CASSQVGISYNEQYF.

This clonotype was counted only a few times. The CDR3 coding sequence is TGCGCCAGCAGCCCAAATAATGGACTAGCGGGGAGGAATGAGCAGTACTTC. Translation gives CASSPNNGLAGRNEQYF. V and J are TRBV5-1 and TRBJ2-5; 12 bases line up with TRBD2. V gave up 4 bases and J gave up 11 bases; unmatched junction bases: 18. CDR1 SGHRS and CDR2 YFSETQ come from the germline V gene. The CDR3 length is 17 residues.

This clonotype occurred a few times. The chain is built from TRBV20-1 and TRBJ1-5; TRBD1 might be the D (6 bases). The germline gives CDR1 DFQATT, CDR2 SNEGSKA (reference sequence). Trimming cost V 5 bases and J 3 bases, with 17 bases left between them. The CDR3 has 15 amino acids. The CDR3 coding sequence is TGCAGTGCTCCACGTACAGGGTCCCTCAATCAGCCCCAGCATTTT. This encodes CSAPRTGSLNQPQHF.

This clonotype was found a few times. The V and J genes are TRBV25-1 and TRBJ2-7; possibly TRBD1 or TRBD2 for D (5 bases each). Per germline, CDR1 MGHDK and CDR2 SYGVNS. This CDR3 spans 12 amino acids. Trimming cost V 3 bases and J 7 bases, with 10 bases left between them. As DNA, the CDR3 is TGTGCCAGCAGTGATGGGGGAAGTGAGCAGTACTTC. This gives the protein CASSDGGSEQYF.

The DNA for the CDR3 is TGCAGTGCTAGAGGACAGTATGCGGATACGCAGTATTTT. Protein product: CSARGQYADTQYF. This chain uses TRBV20-1 with TRBJ2-3, with a possible D match to TRBD1 (5 bases). Trimming removed 1 base at V and 6 bases at J, with 11 bases between. The germline gives CDR1 DFQATT, CDR2 SNEGSKA (reference sequence). The CDR3 extends over 13 amino acids.

This clonotype appeared a few times. This chain uses TRBV20-1 with TRBJ2-5; 9 bases are a match to TRBD2. Germline V gives CDR1 DFQATT, CDR2 SNEGSKA (reference sequence). Trimming at V came to 5 bases and at J to 1 base, leaving 2 bases not matched to a gene. The CDR3 has 13 residues. CDR3 bases: TGCAGTGCTTTTAGCGGGGGCCAAGAGACCCAGTACTTC. Residues: CSAFSGGQETQYF.

This clonotype was seen many times. The CDR3 spells CASSGWDRQETQYF. The CDR3 nucleotides are TGTGCCAGCAGTGGCTGGGACAGGCAAGAGACCCAGTACTTC. The chain recombines TRBV12-3 or TRBV12-4 with TRBJ2-5, with 8 bases identical to TRBD1. The CDR3 is made up of 14 amino acids. The J segment lost 2 bases and the V segment lost 5 bases, leaving 4 bases of the junction unmatched.

The rearrangement joins TRBV6-2 or TRBV6-3 to TRBJ1-6; TRBD1 aligns across 8 bases. The CDR3 covers 14 residues. CDR1 is MNHEY and CDR2 is SVGEGT in the germline V gene. V trimming: 8 bases; J trimming: 6 bases; junction bases outside the gene matches: 6. The CDR3 DNA sequence: TGTGCCAGCGGCTTTGACAGGGGTAATTCACCCCTCCACTTT. This translates into CASGFDRGNSPLHF.

This clonotype was seen a handful of times. The chain has TRBV28 and TRBJ2-5; tentative D call: TRBD1 (5 bases). The CDR3 spans 16 residues. CDR1 is MDHEN, CDR2 SYDVKM, per germline. Trimming stripped 5 bases from V and 5 bases from J, with 21 bases between. This CDR3 reads CASSPPYTWGKETQYF. The DNA of the CDR3 is TGTGCCAGCAGTCCCCCCTATACTTGGGGCAAGGAGACCCAGTACTTC. Combining the CDR3 with reference TRBV28 and TRBJ2-5 gives the whole variable domain DVKVTQSSRYLVKRTGEKVFLECVQDMDHENMFWYRQDPGLGLRLIYFSYDVKMKEKGDIPEGYSVSREKKERFSLILESASTNQTSMYLCASSPPYTWGKETQYFGPGTRLLVL.

The rearrangement uses TRBV12-3 or TRBV12-4 and TRBJ2-3; D remains ambiguous. The V end was cut by 6 bases, the J end by 4 bases, with 14 bases between. This CDR3 region has 14 residues. CDR3: CASSLSGKADTQYF. CDR3 nucleotides: TGTGCCAGCAGCCTTAGTGGGAAAGCAGATACGCAGTATTTT.

With regard to this clonotype: Just one base apart from a much larger clone, this may be a read error. The chain's CDR3 is CSASPFRQGAYKEQFF. CDR3 coding DNA: TGCAGTGCTAGCCCCTTCCGACAGGGGGCGTACAAGGAGCAGTTCTTC. This chain links TRBV20-1 with TRBJ2-1; 10 bases line up with TRBD1. Germline V CDR1 and CDR2: DFQATT, SNEGSKA (reference sequence). The CDR3 is 16 residues long.

The chain uses TRBV21-1 and TRBJ2-7; TRBD1, the table's D call, was not compared with the DNA. TRBV21-1 is a known pseudogene. This CDR3 spans 18 amino acids. CDR3 region: CASSPQTTGGRDGYEQYF. The CDR3 coding sequence is TGTGCCAGCAGCCCCCAAACGACAGGGGGCAGAGACGGCTACGAGCAGTACTTC.

This chain joins TRBV5-1 and TRBJ2-5; 8 bases are shared with TRBD1. Per germline, CDR1 SGHRS and CDR2 YFSETQ. The CDR3 is 15 residues long. Losses at the gene ends were 1 base for V and 11 bases for J; bases not matched to a gene: 13. The CDR3 DNA reads TGCGCCAGCAGCTTGACAACAGGACAGGGCGGTGAGCAGTACTTC. Its protein product is CASSLTTGQGGEQYF.

The V gene is TRBV4-3, the J gene TRBJ1-2; possibly TRBD1 for D (6 bases). CDR3 length: 17 residues. V was trimmed by 3 bases and J by 2 bases, leaving 19 bases between them. Germline loops: CDR1 LGHNA, CDR2 YSLEER. The CDR3 spells CASSQASTGTNNYGYTF. The CDR3 region has the DNA TGCGCCAGCAGCCAGGCCAGTACCGGGACAAACAACTATGGCTACACCTTC.

The chain has TRBV4-3 and TRBJ2-7; D unresolved. The CDR3 runs 15 residues. Trimming shortened V by 4 bases and J by 7 bases, and 20 bases separated the two germline ends. Germline values: CDR1 LGHNA, CDR2 YSLEER. The CDR3 DNA sequence: TGCGCCAGCAGCCTCAGCACCCCTCCCTACAATGAGCAGTACTTC. Amino acid sequence: CASSLSTPPYNEQYF.

Comment on this clonotype: A much bigger clone sits one base away, suggesting this may be a read error. The chain joins TRBV4-3 to TRBJ2-3; TRBD2 might be the D (6 bases). This CDR3 is built from 16 residues. Germline V lookup: CDR1 LGHNA, CDR2 YSLEER. Trimming cost V 3 bases and J 4 bases, with 17 bases left between them. The CDR3 loop reads CASSQPGLKGSDTQYF. The CDR3 DNA reads TGCGCCAGCAGCCAGCCCGGACTAAAGGGTTCAGATACGCAGTATTTT.

Points on this clonotype: One junction end disagrees with the germline gene, perhaps due to a read error. The V gene is TRBV12-3 or TRBV12-4, the J gene TRBJ2-7, with 7 bases fitting TRBD1. This CDR3 spans 12 amino acids. DNA for the CDR3: TGTGCCAGCAGTTCCGACAGGGACCTCCCGTTCTTC. Translating it yields CASSSDRDLPFF.

This clonotype was counted at least ten times. This chain links TRBV10-3 with TRBJ1-1; a possible D gene is TRBD1 (5 bases). Germline V gene lookup returns CDR1 ENHRY and CDR2 SYGVKD. Trimming cost V 4 bases and J 5 bases, with 20 bases left between them. This CDR3 is 16 amino acids long. The CDR3 region has the DNA TGTGCCATCAGTGCCACCGTTATGGGGGGAGGGACTGAAGCTTTCTTT. Its translation is CAISATVMGGGTEAFF.

Concerning this clonotype itself: A much larger clone differs by one base, so this may be a read error. V gene TRBV28 combines with J gene TRBJ1-2; D gene ambiguous. The V gene's germline CDR1 is MDHEN and CDR2 SYDVKM. The CDR3 is 15 residues long. Trimming stripped 5 bases from V and 7 bases from J, with 20 bases between. CDR3 DNA: TGTGCCAGCAGTCCGCGGCGGCAGCGCCCCACTGGCTACACCTTC. Translating gives CASSPRRQRPTGYTF.

J is TRBJ2-1 and V is TRBV7-9; 10 bases match TRBD2. Germline V CDR1 and CDR2: SEHNR, FQNEAQ (reference sequence). V lost 6 bases to trimming and J lost 8 bases; unmatched junction nucleotides: 13. CDR3 size: 16 residues. CDR3 bases: TGTGCCAGCAGTTCCCGGGCTAGCGGGAGTTTCTATGAGCAGTTCTTC. Protein: CASSSRASGSFYEQFF.

The chain combines TRBV28 with TRBJ1-2; 10 bases agree with TRBD1. After removal of 3 bases from V and 7 bases from J, the junction contained 8 bases not matched to a gene. CDR3 length: 15 residues. CDR1 and CDR2 from the germline V gene are MDHEN and SYDVKM. The DNA for the CDR3 is TGTGCCAGCAGTTTTGGGGGACAGGGGCGCAGTGGCTACACCTTC. Encoded protein: CASSFGGQGRSGYTF.

The J gene is TRBJ2-3, the V gene TRBV27; tentatively, D is TRBD2 (5 bases). Germline-derived CDR1 and CDR2 are MNHEY and SMNVEV (reference sequence). The CDR3 totals 15 residues. The V end lost 5 bases, the J end lost 0 bases, and 12 bases lay between the germline ends. CDR3 protein: CASSADVASTDTQYF. In DNA, the CDR3 is TGTGCCAGCAGTGCCGATGTAGCGAGCACAGATACGCAGTATTTT.